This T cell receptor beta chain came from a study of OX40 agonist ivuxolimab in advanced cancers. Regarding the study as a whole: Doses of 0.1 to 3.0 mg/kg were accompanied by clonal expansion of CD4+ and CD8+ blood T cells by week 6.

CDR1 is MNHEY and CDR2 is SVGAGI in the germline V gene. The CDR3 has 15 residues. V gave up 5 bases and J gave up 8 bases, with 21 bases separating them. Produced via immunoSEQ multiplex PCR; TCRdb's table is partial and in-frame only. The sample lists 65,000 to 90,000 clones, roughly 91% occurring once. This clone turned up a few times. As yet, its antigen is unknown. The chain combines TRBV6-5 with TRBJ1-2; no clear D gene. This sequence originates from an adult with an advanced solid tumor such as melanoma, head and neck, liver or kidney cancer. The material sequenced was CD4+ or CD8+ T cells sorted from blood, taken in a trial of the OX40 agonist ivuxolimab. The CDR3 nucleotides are TGTGCCAGCAGTCGGACGAGCGACACCATCTACGGCTACACCTTC. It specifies CASSRTSDTIYGYTF.